The 9 T cell receptor beta chains given below trace back to one sample, sequenced in a study of CD8+ T cells in alopecia areata. Reverse transcribed after extraction, RNA yielded cDNA as the sequencing template. Libraries were prepared by immunoSEQ multiplex PCR; TCRdb keeps only in-frame clonotypes and omits some of them. Here the sample spans about 64,000 clones, 44% being singletons. The sequenced material came from NKG2D-low CD8+ T cells sorted from blood. Receptors were obtained from a human donor with alopecia areata.

This clone was observed a handful of times. The chain employs TRBV6-5 and TRBJ1-6; 7 nucleotides agree with TRBD1. V lost 5 bases, J lost 5 bases, and 6 bases stayed unmatched. Germline V gives CDR1 MNHEY, CDR2 SVGAGI. The CDR3 sequence is 15 residues long. CDR3 nucleotide sequence: TGTGCCAGCAGTCCAGGGACAGAAAATAATTCACCCCTCCACTTT. It encodes CASSPGTENNSPLHF.

V usage is TRBV27 and J usage is TRBJ2-5; D gene uncertain. V was shortened by 6 bases and J by 5 bases, with 19 bases between the two germline ends. This CDR3 is built from 15 residues. Germline-derived CDR1 and CDR2 are MNHEY and SMNVEV (reference sequence). CDR3 loop: CASRLRAPRSETQYF. The CDR3 coding sequence is TGTGCCAGCAGACTCCGGGCCCCCCGGTCCGAGACCCAGTACTTC.

The chain couples TRBV7-9 to TRBJ1-5; the D gene is possibly TRBD1 (6 bases). From germline, CDR1 is SEHNR and CDR2 FQNEAQ (reference sequence). This CDR3 comprises 15 residues. V lost 11 bases and J 1 base, leaving 18 bases between the germline ends. CDR3 nucleotides: TGTGCCTCTCAAAAAGGGGGATCGAGCAATCAGCCCCAGCATTTT. This codes for CASQKGGSSNQPQHF.

This clone occurred a few times. The CDR3 loop is CASSLGDEQFF. The CDR3, as DNA: TGTGCCAGCAGCTTAGGGGATGAGCAGTTCTTC. This chain connects TRBV7-8 to TRBJ2-1; no definite D call. This CDR3 has 11 residues. With 1 base removed from V and 8 bases from J, the gap between germline ends came to 3 bases. Germline CDR1 SGHVS, CDR2 FQNEAQ.

The rearrangement uses TRBV5-1 and TRBJ2-5; 11 bases line up with TRBD2. V lost 4 bases and J lost 5; bases outside the gene matches: 7. The CDR3 has 15 residues. From germline, CDR1 is SGHRS and CDR2 YFSETQ. The CDR3 nucleotides are TGCGCCAGCAGCGCACCGACTAGCGGGGAGGAGACCCAGTACTTC. Its translation is CASSAPTSGEETQYF.

This clone has a handful of counts. V gene TRBV9 combines with J gene TRBJ1-4; D is ambiguous. In germline, CDR1 is SGDLS, CDR2 YYNGEE. The CDR3 spans 12 residues. The V end was cut by 6 bases, the J end by 3 bases, with 6 bases between. The CDR3 protein is CASNFPNEKLFF. Here the CDR3 DNA reads TGTGCCAGCAACTTCCCTAATGAAAAACTGTTTTTT.

V gene TRBV5-1 combines with J gene TRBJ2-1, with 9 bases identical to TRBD1. The V and J ends lost 3 bases and 0 bases, in that order; junction bases with no gene match: 7. Germline lookup yields CDR1 SGHRS and CDR2 YFSETQ. The CDR3 is made up of 17 amino acids. The CDR3 loop reads CASSSTGGSYSYNEQFF. CDR3 sequence (DNA): TGCGCCAGCAGCTCGACAGGGGGATCCTACTCCTACAATGAGCAGTTCTTC.

The J gene is TRBJ2-7, the V gene TRBV5-6; D perhaps matches TRBD1 (6 bases). Germline assignment: CDR1 SGHDT and CDR2 YYEEEE. The V end lost 3 bases, the J end lost 2 bases, and 9 bases lay between the germline ends. CDR3 length equals 13 residues. This chain's CDR3 is CASSWDKPYEQYF. The CDR3 bases are TGTGCCAGCAGCTGGGACAAGCCCTACGAGCAGTACTTC.

The rearrangement joins TRBV7-3 to TRBJ2-1; D is unresolved. CDR3 length equals 12 residues. Germline-derived CDR1 and CDR2 are SGHTA and FQGTGA. With 3 bases removed from V and 10 bases from J, the gap between germline ends came to 10 bases. The CDR3 nucleotides read TGTGCCAGCAGCTTCGGCGGTTGGGAGCAGTTCTTC. Translated: CASSFGGWEQFF.